This TCR beta chain was recovered during a study of Ad26.COV2.S vaccination and SARS-CoV-2 variants (dated by TCRdb to 2020 to 2022). Regarding the study in general: Vaccine-arm donors were drawn from COV1001, a multicentre, randomized, double-blind, placebo-controlled phase I-IIa trial of Ad26.COV2.S in healthy adults. Ad26.COV2.S was administered intramuscularly at 5 x 10^10 or 1 x 10^11 viral particles, either as a single shot or as two shots given 56 days apart. TCRbeta repertoire sequencing was used to assess the specificity and breadth of SARS-CoV-2-reactive T cell receptors after Ad26.COV2.S vaccination. A total of roughly 30 samples were included in the TCR-sequenced set, comprising roughly 19 Ad26.COV2.S vaccine recipients, 5 placebo recipients and 8 SARS-CoV-2 convalescent individuals. Trial participants were randomized into five groups of five, in which low-dose or high-dose Ad26.COV2.S was given once or twice, or placebo was given on both occasions. Blinding of investigators to trial group allocation was maintained during experiments and outcome assessment. Paper-wide results and their limitations: It was noted by the authors that total T cell responses may have been underestimated by the TCR breadth and depth analyses. Higher spike-specific TCR breadth was observed in Ad26.COV2.S recipients than in placebo recipients (P = 0.0014). Vaccine and placebo recipients had comparable non-spike TCR breadth, which fits with the vaccine containing only spike. The study was not powered for comparison of responses between vaccine doses or regimens. Substantial breadth of spike-specific CD8+ and CD4+ T cell responses was reported after vaccination.

This clone was detected only once. The clone's antigen remains unknown. No base quality information exists; no much larger clone differs at one position. The immunoSEQ Assay was the method used to sequence TCRbeta CDR3 regions. After extraction, genomic DNA underwent amplification by bias-controlled multiplex PCR, followed by high-throughput sequencing. On the study's bioinformatics: To quantify the absolute abundance of every unique TCRbeta CDR3 region, sequences were collapsed and filtered. T cell fraction was estimated by normalizing TCRbeta template counts to usable DNA, which was measured by amplifying reference genes present in all nucleated cells. Repertoire TCRs were annotated as SARS-CoV-2-specific when V gene, CDR3 amino acid sequence and J gene were exactly matched to a known reactive TCR set. The reference SARS-CoV-2 TCR set was obtained from MIRA and was filtered for enrichment in COVID-19-positive ImmuneCODE repertoires, whereby public or cross-reactive TCRs were removed. Using the MIRA antigens, annotated TCRs were further analysed by specific ORF or by position within an ORF. Breadth was defined as annotated unique rearrangements over total unique productive rearrangements; depth was the summed frequency of those rearrangements. Two-sided Wilcoxon rank-sum tests were applied when comparing TCR breadth between groups. Imported from immuneACCESS, the table was reduced by TCRdb to in-frame sequences with V and J called. These copies leave out some clones; in studies compared against another copy, an unresolved V gene accounts for under half, and the cause of the remainder is not known. D and trimming were read from the DNA, whereas the V and J calls and clone size are those reported in that table. This sample has hundreds of thousands of clones in its table, and 89% of those were observed once. Jointly, the top ten make up about 1.5% of the sample.

Taken from cysteine to phenylalanine, the CDR3 has 17 residues. The only DNA kept is the CDR3, 51 bases in frame from the first base. V and J are trimmed by 3 bases and 8 bases, and the gene matches miss 13 bases of the junction. The germline V gene sets CDR1 to SGHNT and CDR2 to YENEEA. The label giving this sample's treatment or condition can be read as: 15 to 20 received Ad26.COV2.S at low or high dose, single or two shots; several received placebo; per-sample allocation not given. For vaccine and placebo recipients, the sequenced repertoires came from samples collected on day 63 after the first injection. In Cohort 1b, around 23 adults aged 18-55 years were enrolled at a single site in Boston, USA, between 29 July and 7 August 2020. Ad26.COV2.S consisted of a replication-incompetent adenovirus type 26 vector by which a prefusion-stabilized SARS-CoV-2 spike protein from the original Wuhan strain was expressed.

The clonotype comes from a person between 18 and 59 years old who received the Ad26.COV2.S COVID-19 vaccine or a placebo. The V gene is TRBV11-3 and the J gene is TRBJ2-3; 11 middle bases align to TRBD2. The sequencing used peripheral blood, collected in a trial of Ad26.COV2.S vaccine versus placebo. The DNA reads TGTGCCAGCAGCTTGGGGGGCCCGGGACTAGCGGTTCGTACGCAGTATTTT. It encodes CASSLGGPGLAVRTQYF.